Listed here is a single T cell receptor (beta chain). No antigen is known for it. Nothing much larger sits one base from this clone, and base qualities are not available. This specimen belongs to a study of T cell changes during pregnancy in multiple sclerosis (dated by TCRdb to 2018 to 2020). As for the study more broadly: The study looked at changes in the T cell repertoire across pregnancy in women with multiple sclerosis.

To prepare the library, the immunoSEQ multiplex PCR assay was applied. TCRdb obtained this table from immuneACCESS and retained in-frame rearrangements with V and J assigned. These tables miss some clones; where compared with another copy, unresolved V genes account for less than half of the shortfall, and the remainder is unexplained. The sample yields around 30,000 clones; more than 85% were counted once. 0.41% of the sample comes from the top ten. V lost 2 bases and J lost 0 bases; the stretch between them is 14 bases long. The CDR3 has 17 amino acids, counting the end cysteine and phenylalanine. Of all the DNA, just the CDR3 is kept, 51 bases in frame from base 1. CDR1 and CDR2 were assigned from the germline V gene as MNHNS and SASEGT.

Sequenced here: CD4+ T cells from peripheral blood mononuclear cells, sampled in the second trimester of pregnancy. The V gene is TRBV6-1 and the J gene is TRBJ1-5, and TRBD1 may be the D gene, going by 6 matching bases. This TCR derives from a female donor with multiple sclerosis, enrolled in a pregnancy study. The DNA reads as follows: TGTGCCAGCAGTGAAAGGCGGACAGTCCATAGCAATCAGCCCCAGCATTTT. This is translated as CASSERRTVHSNQPQHF.